The 32 T cell receptor beta chains below come from one sample, sequenced in a study of CD8+ T cells in alopecia areata. cDNA prepared by RNA extraction and subsequent reverse transcription served as the template for sequencing. The data were produced by immunoSEQ multiplex PCR, yet TCRdb's version contains in-frame clones alone and is incomplete. The table lists 80,000 to 100,000 clones, more than 35% of them singletons. What was sequenced was CD4+ T cells sorted from blood. The receptor source for this set is a human donor with alopecia areata.

This clone was seen only a few times. This chain links TRBV6-6 with TRBJ2-3; TRBD1 matches at 11 bases. CDR3 length: 15 amino acids. After removal of 4 bases from V and 3 bases from J, the junction contained 3 bases not matched to a gene. In germline, CDR1 is MNHNY, CDR2 SVGAGI (reference sequence). The CDR3: CASSWGQGDTDTQYF. The CDR3 DNA reads TGTGCCAGCAGTTGGGGACAGGGGGATACAGATACGCAGTATTTT.

This CDR3 is CSVKEGGWGTDTQYF. The CDR3 nucleotides are TGCAGCGTGAAAGAGGGGGGTTGGGGCACAGATACGCAGTATTTT. The chain couples TRBV29-1 to TRBJ2-3; D tentatively reads TRBD1 or TRBD2 (6 bases each). From germline, CDR1 is SQVTM and CDR2 ANQGSEA. Trimming stripped 6 bases from V and 1 base from J, with 17 bases between. CDR3 length: 15 amino acids.

This sequence joins TRBV5-1 and TRBJ1-5; TRBD1 is a possible D gene (5 bases). The CDR3 is 14 amino acids. The germline V and J ends were trimmed by 0 bases and 4 bases, with 8 bases remaining between them. From germline, CDR1 is SGHRS and CDR2 YFSETQ. The CDR3 spells CASSLGQKNQPQHF. In nucleotides, the CDR3 is TGCGCCAGCAGCTTGGGACAGAAAAATCAGCCCCAGCATTTT.

The V and J genes are TRBV7-6 and TRBJ2-2; no clear D gene. The V and J ends lost 3 bases and 2 bases respectively, with 7 bases between them. Germline V gene sequence: CDR1 SGHVS, CDR2 FNYEAQ. The CDR3 runs to 14 residues. This chain's CDR3 is CASSFAGNTGELFF. The CDR3 DNA follows: TGTGCCAGCAGCTTTGCCGGAAACACCGGGGAGCTGTTTTTT.

In the case of this clone: Germline and junction disagree at one end, which may indicate a read error. V is TRBV29-1 and J is TRBJ2-7; D call uncertain. The CDR3 runs to 11 residues. Germline V gene lookup returns CDR1 SQVTM and CDR2 ANQGSEA. The CDR3 nucleotides read TGCAGCGTTGAAGATCAGGCTCGGACCCACTTC. Protein sequence: CSVEDQARTHF.

On this clone: One end of the junction does not line up with germline, which may come from a read error. The chain has TRBV10-2 and TRBJ2-5, with 10 nucleotides matching TRBD1. Per germline, CDR1 WSHSY and CDR2 SAAADI. The CDR3 spans 15 residues. The DNA for the CDR3 is TGCGCCAGCAGTGAGGGGACAGGGGTCCAAGGGACCCAGTACTTC. Translation: CASSEGTGVQGTQYF.

The CDR3 here is CAWRMGGGTYEQYF. CDR3 DNA sequence: TGTGCCTGGAGGATGGGAGGCGGCACCTACGAGCAGTACTTC. The genes are TRBV30 and TRBJ2-7, with D maybe TRBD2 (6 bases). Looked up from germline, CDR1 is GTSNPN and CDR2 is SVGIG (reference sequence). CDR3 size: 14 residues. V lost 3 bases, J lost 2 bases, and 14 bases lay in between.

V is TRBV14 and J is TRBJ2-7; possibly TRBD2 for D (5 bases). V was shortened by 1 base and J by 2 bases, with 9 bases between the two germline ends. The CDR3 consists of 14 residues. Germline-derived CDR1 and CDR2 are SGHDN and FVKESK. The CDR3 here is CASSQVDGTYEQYF. DNA for the CDR3: TGTGCCAGCAGCCAAGTAGACGGGACCTACGAGCAGTACTTC.

This clone was observed at least ten times. This chain links TRBV4-3 with TRBJ1-2; no clear D. CDR3 size: 14 residues. Germline V gene sequence: CDR1 LGHNA, CDR2 YSLEER. Deletions cut 0 bases from V and 2 bases from J, with 7 bases between. The CDR3 sequence is CASSQEVRNYGYTF. The CDR3 bases are TGCGCCAGCAGCCAAGAAGTGAGAAACTATGGCTACACCTTC.

This clone was observed a handful of times. This rearrangement joins TRBV7-2 to TRBJ1-1; D ambiguous. This CDR3 is 9 amino acids long. Trimming removed 11 bases at V and 0 bases at J, with 1 base between. Germline CDR1 reads SGHTA; CDR2 reads FQGNSA. The CDR3 reads CALNTEAFF. DNA for the CDR3: TGTGCCCTGAACACTGAAGCTTTCTTT.

The chain combines TRBV28 with TRBJ1-2, with 11 bases identical to TRBD1. The CDR3 totals 13 residues. The V gene end was trimmed by 8 bases and the J gene end by 8 bases; junction bases not matched to a gene: 7. From germline, CDR1 is MDHEN and CDR2 SYDVKM. The CDR3 region has the DNA TGTGCCAGCCGGGACAGGGGGTTCTTAGGCTACACCTTC. It specifies CASRDRGFLGYTF.

This chain connects TRBV30 to TRBJ2-7; perhaps TRBD1 as D (6 bases). V lost 0 bases and J lost 2, with 11 bases in between. This CDR3 region has 14 residues. Germline CDR1 is GTSNPN and CDR2 is SVGIG (reference sequence). CDR3 in amino acids: CAWSVRQAPYEQYF. The CDR3 DNA reads as TGTGCCTGGAGTGTACGACAGGCACCCTACGAGCAGTACTTC.

In its sample, this clone is medium-sized (0.01 to 0.1%). CDR3 residues: CASSITPPNQPQHF. The CDR3 DNA reads as TGTGCCAGTAGTATTACCCCTCCAAATCAGCCCCAGCATTTT. The rearrangement joins TRBV19 to TRBJ1-5, with no clear D. Deletions cut 3 bases from V and 4 bases from J, with 10 bases between. Per the germline V gene, CDR1 is LNHDA and CDR2 is SQIVND (reference sequence). The CDR3 runs 14 residues.

V gene TRBV28 combines with J gene TRBJ2-1; D possibly corresponds to TRBD2 (5 bases). The CDR3 is made up of 14 amino acids. V lost 8 bases, J lost 6 bases, and 17 bases lay in between. Germline CDR1 is MDHEN and CDR2 is SYDVKM. CDR3 sequence reads: CASQLTSFTNEQFF. The CDR3 DNA reads as TGTGCCAGCCAGCTAACTAGTTTCACCAATGAGCAGTTCTTC.

The chain uses TRBV6-6 and TRBJ2-7; no definite D call. The length of the CDR3 is 11 residues. CDR1 is MNHNY and CDR2 is SVGAGI in the germline V gene (reference sequence). V dropped 6 bases and J dropped 4 bases, with 7 bases sitting between them. The CDR3 bases are TGTGCCAGCAGCGGCCTTTACGAGCAGTACTTC. This encodes CASSGLYEQYF.

This clone was counted only a few times. V is TRBV28 and J is TRBJ2-5; maybe TRBD2 (7 bases). The tail of the sequence fits TRBJ2-7 better, so the J call may be wrong. Germline V gene lookup returns CDR1 MDHEN and CDR2 SYDVKM. The CDR3 is 13 amino acids. The CDR3 DNA follows: TGTGCCAGCAGTTCGGGGGGCCGGGACGAGCAGTACTTC. Protein: CASSSGGRDEQYF.

This chain uses TRBV18 with TRBJ2-7, with 7 bases lining up with TRBD2. With V trimmed by 5 bases and J by 7 bases, 11 bases remained unmatched. Germline CDR1 is KGHSH and CDR2 is LQKENI. The CDR3 is 14 residues long. The CDR3 spells CASSISGTTREQYF. The CDR3 coding sequence is TGTGCCAGCTCAATTTCCGGGACTACTAGAGAGCAGTACTTC.

The CDR3 nucleotides read TGCAGCGGAAGCGGGGGGGCCGGTTACAATGAGCAGTTCTTC. Protein: CSGSGGAGYNEQFF. This chain links TRBV29-1 with TRBJ2-1, with 10 bases lining up with TRBD2. Germline V gives CDR1 SQVTM, CDR2 ANQGSEA. The CDR3 extends over 14 amino acids. V was pared by 7 bases and J by 4 bases, with 7 bases of the junction left unmatched.

This chain joins TRBV27 and TRBJ2-3; unclear D gene. This CDR3 is built from 15 residues. The ends were cut back, 5 bases at V and 2 bases at J, with 14 bases in the middle. Germline CDR1 and CDR2: MNHEY and SMNVEV (reference sequence). The CDR3: CASSPSRKLTDTQYF. In DNA, the CDR3 is TGTGCCAGCAGTCCAAGCAGGAAGCTCACAGATACGCAGTATTTT.

J is TRBJ1-4 and V is TRBV28; the D is unclear. Per the germline V gene, CDR1 is MDHEN and CDR2 is SYDVKM. This CDR3 has 14 residues. Trimming cost V 10 bases and J 3 bases, with 15 bases left between them. CDR3 nucleotide sequence: TGTGCCACCTGCTTCAAAGGATCTAATGAAAAACTGTTTTTT. Translating gives CATCFKGSNEKLFF.

The V call is TRBV4-1, the J call TRBJ2-7, with D perhaps matching TRBD1 or TRBD2 (5 bases each). CDR1 and CDR2 from the germline V gene are MGHRA and YSYEKL. Trimming left V 0 bases short and J 9 bases short, with 15 bases between. The CDR3 has 14 residues. The CDR3 spells CASSQEFGLGRQYF. CDR3 nucleotides: TGCGCCAGCAGCCAAGAATTCGGGTTGGGACGGCAGTACTTC.

This chain uses TRBV18 with TRBJ2-7; D remains unclear. The CDR3 has 13 amino acids. Trimming stripped 3 bases from V and 7 bases from J, with 13 bases between. Germline CDR1 KGHSH, CDR2 LQKENI. The CDR3 DNA is TGTGCCAGCTCACCCGATAGACTGGGAGAGCAGTACTTC. Protein product: CASSPDRLGEQYF.

The chain uses TRBV11-2 and TRBJ2-3; 7 positions agree with TRBD2. CDR1 and CDR2 (germline): SGHAT, FQNNGV. The CDR3 is 14 amino acids. Unmatched junction bases numbered 3, after V lost 3 bases and J lost 3 bases. The CDR3 spells CASSFGRDTDTQYF. DNA of the CDR3: TGTGCCAGCAGCTTTGGGAGGGATACAGATACGCAGTATTTT.

This chain joins TRBV20-1 and TRBJ2-7; D ambiguous. The length of the CDR3 is 11 residues. Germline assignment: CDR1 DFQATT and CDR2 SNEGSKA (reference sequence). Trimming took 6 bases from V and 2 from J, leaving 8 bases between them. CDR3 amino acids: CSAYNAYEQYF. CDR3 DNA sequence: TGCAGTGCCTATAACGCCTACGAGCAGTACTTC.

The chain recombines TRBV5-1 with TRBJ2-7, with D perhaps TRBD2 (5 bases). Germline assignment: CDR1 SGHRS and CDR2 YFSETQ. CDR3 length: 17 residues. Trimming shortened V by 0 bases and J by 2 bases, and 18 bases separated the two germline ends. The CDR3 DNA follows: TGCGCCAGCAGCTTGGCTATATCGGGGAATAGTCCCTACGAGCAGTACTTC. Amino acids: CASSLAISGNSPYEQYF.

This rearrangement joins TRBV28 to TRBJ2-1; D not resolved. Germline-derived CDR1 and CDR2 are MDHEN and SYDVKM. V shed 2 bases and J shed 7 bases, with 6 bases lying between them. The CDR3 is 12 amino acids. The CDR3 coding sequence is TGTGCCAGCAGTTTACTGGCTAATGAGCAGTTCTTC. This translates into CASSLLANEQFF.

The V gene is TRBV21-1, the J gene TRBJ2-1; the DNA was not compared with TRBD2, the D call given in the table. TRBV21-1 is a listed pseudogene. There are 15 residues in the CDR3. CDR3 DNA sequence: TGTGCCAGCAGCAAAGGCGCGGTCTCCTACAATGAGCAGTTCTTC. It is translated as CASSKGAVSYNEQFF.

This clone appeared a few times. The J gene is TRBJ1-1, the V gene TRBV30, with a tentative D call TRBD1 (5 bases). V was cut by 3 bases and J by 0 bases, with 14 bases left in between. Germline V lookup: CDR1 GTSNPN, CDR2 SVGIG (reference sequence). The CDR3 covers 15 residues. CDR3 nucleotide sequence: TGTGCCTGGAGGTTGTCTTGGGGGGTGAACACTGAAGCTTTCTTT. Its translation: CAWRLSWGVNTEAFF.

The chain couples TRBV30 to TRBJ2-4, with D perhaps TRBD1 (6 bases). CDR1 and CDR2 from the germline V gene are GTSNPN and SVGIG (reference sequence). V was shortened by 1 base and J by 1 base, with 14 bases between the two germline ends. This CDR3 is built from 16 residues. CDR3 protein: CAWSAPIDRAKNIQYF. CDR3 nucleotide sequence: TGTGCCTGGAGTGCCCCTATAGACAGGGCCAAAAACATTCAGTACTTC.

This clone was counted a few times. The rearrangement uses TRBV25-1 and TRBJ2-5; the D is unclear. Germline CDR1 reads MGHDK; CDR2 reads SYGVNS. The CDR3 contains 13 residues. V lost 4 bases and J lost 5, with 11 bases in between. This chain's CDR3 is CASSADGVETQYF. CDR3 nucleotides: TGTGCCAGCAGTGCCGATGGGGTGGAGACCCAGTACTTC.

CDR3 in amino acids: CAWSRGLTGGEAFF. CDR3 DNA: TGTGCCTGGAGTCGCGGCTTGACCGGTGGTGAAGCTTTCTTT. The V gene is TRBV30, the J gene TRBJ1-1; unclear D gene. Germline V CDR1 and CDR2: GTSNPN, SVGIG (reference sequence). This CDR3 is 14 amino acids long. Trimming left V 2 bases short and J 7 bases short, with 17 bases between.

This clone was picked up one time. The chain uses TRBV4-3 and TRBJ2-5; unclear D gene. The germline V gene encodes CDR1 LGHNA and CDR2 YSLEER. Trimming shortened V by 0 bases and J by 2 bases, and 7 bases separated the two germline ends. The length of the CDR3 is 14 residues. CDR3 loop: CASSQDLVQETQYF. CDR3 DNA sequence: TGCGCCAGCAGCCAAGATTTGGTTCAAGAGACCCAGTACTTC.